One sample yielded the 3 T cell receptor beta chains listed below, sequenced in a study of T cells in localized non-small cell lung cancer. The assay was immunoSEQ multiplex PCR, and TCRdb's table has in-frame clones only and misses some. The data contain 15,000 to 25,000 clones, roughly four fifths of them singletons. Sequencing used peripheral blood, obtained before any cancer treatment. The receptors originated from a man aged 40-75 years with stage I lung adenocarcinoma.

The chain carries TRBV28 and TRBJ2-5; TRBD2 matches at 10 bases. Per germline, CDR1 MDHEN and CDR2 SYDVKM. The V gene end was trimmed by 4 bases and the J gene end by 5 bases; junction bases not matched to a gene: 4. The CDR3 has 14 residues. The CDR3 reads CASSSGGLAETQYF. CDR3 in DNA: TGTGCCAGCAGTTCCGGGGGACTAGCGGAGACCCAGTACTTC.

The chain combines TRBV13 with TRBJ1-2, with 8 bases fitting TRBD1. J lost 6 bases, V lost 5 bases, and 2 bases had no gene match. The CDR3 runs to 12 residues. Germline V gene lookup returns CDR1 PRHDT and CDR2 FYEKMQ (reference sequence). CDR3: CASSMGQDGYTF. The CDR3 nucleotides read TGTGCCAGCAGCATGGGACAGGATGGCTACACCTTC.

V and J are TRBV5-4 and TRBJ2-5; no firm D call. Between the trimmed V and J ends, which lost 1 base and 5 bases, there was a span of 9 bases. This CDR3 has 13 amino acids. In germline, CDR1 is SGHNT, CDR2 YYREEE (reference sequence). The CDR3: CASSLFRVETQYF. The CDR3 coding sequence is TGTGCCAGCAGCTTGTTTCGGGTGGAGACCCAGTACTTC.